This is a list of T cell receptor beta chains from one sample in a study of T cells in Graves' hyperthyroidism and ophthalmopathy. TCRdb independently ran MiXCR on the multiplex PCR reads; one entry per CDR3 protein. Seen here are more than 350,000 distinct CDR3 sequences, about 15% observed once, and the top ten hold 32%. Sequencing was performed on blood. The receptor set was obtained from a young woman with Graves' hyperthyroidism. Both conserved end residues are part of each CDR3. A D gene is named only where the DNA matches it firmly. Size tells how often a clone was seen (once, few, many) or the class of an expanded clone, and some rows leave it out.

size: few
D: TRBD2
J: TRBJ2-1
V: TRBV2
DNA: TGTGCCAGCAATTTAGCGGGTGATGAGCAGTTCTTC
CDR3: CASNLAGDEQFF

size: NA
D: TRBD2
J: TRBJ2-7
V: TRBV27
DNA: TGTGCCAGCAGGCCGCGGACTAGCAGAACCTACGAGCAGTACTTC
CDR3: CASRPRTSRTYEQYF

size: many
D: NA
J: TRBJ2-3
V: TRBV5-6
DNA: TGTGCCAGCAGCTTGTCAGCCTCAAATACGCAGTATTTT
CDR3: CASSLSASNTQYF

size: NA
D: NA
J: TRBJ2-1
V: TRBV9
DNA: TGTGCCAGCAGCGTAGATAAACATGAGCAGTTCTTC
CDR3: CASSVDKHEQFF

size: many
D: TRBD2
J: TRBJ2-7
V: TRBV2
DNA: TGTGCCACCGCCAGAAGGGGACTAGCGGGAGGAAACGAGCAGTACTTC
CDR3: CATARRGLAGGNEQYF

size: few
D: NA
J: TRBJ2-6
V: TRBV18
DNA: TGTGCCAGCTCACCACCGGCCTGGGGCCCCGGGGCCAACGTCCTGACTTTC
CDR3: CASSPPAWGPGANVLTF

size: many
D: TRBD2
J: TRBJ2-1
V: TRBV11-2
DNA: TGTGCCAGCAGCCAGACTAGCGGGAGCTACAATGAGCAGTTCTTC
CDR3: CASSQTSGSYNEQFF

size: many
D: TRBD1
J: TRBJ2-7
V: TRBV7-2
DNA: TGTGCCAGTCAACCTCGGACAGGGGCCTACGAGCAGTACTTC
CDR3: CASQPRTGAYEQYF

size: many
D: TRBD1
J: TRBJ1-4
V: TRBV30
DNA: TGTGCCTGGGCCGGGACAGGGACCGAAAAACTGTTTTTT
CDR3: CAWAGTGTEKLFF

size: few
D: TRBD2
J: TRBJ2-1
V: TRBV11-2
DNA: TGTGCCAGCAGCGAGGGACTAGCGGGAGGGCCCGGGCAGTTCTTC
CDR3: CASSEGLAGGPGQFF

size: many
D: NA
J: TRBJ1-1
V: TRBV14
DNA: TGTGCCAGCAGCCCCCTGGTATTGCGAGACACTGAAGCTTTCTTT
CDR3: CASSPLVLRDTEAFF

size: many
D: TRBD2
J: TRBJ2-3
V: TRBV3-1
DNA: TGTGCCAGCAGCCGTAGCGGGAGGTTTGAGGATACGCAGTATTTT
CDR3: CASSRSGRFEDTQYF

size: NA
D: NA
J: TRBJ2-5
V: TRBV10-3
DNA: TGTGCCATCAGTGAGTCGGTAGGGTCTTATGAGACCCAGTACTTC
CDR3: CAISESVGSYETQYF

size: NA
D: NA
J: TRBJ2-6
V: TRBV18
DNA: TGTGCCAGCCCTCCCGTGGAGGGAACCTCTGGGGCCAACGTCCTGACTTTC
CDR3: CASPPVEGTSGANVLTF

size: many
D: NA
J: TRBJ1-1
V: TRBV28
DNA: TGTGCCAGCAGTCCGGGACTTCGGAACACTGAAGCTTTCTTT
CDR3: CASSPGLRNTEAFF

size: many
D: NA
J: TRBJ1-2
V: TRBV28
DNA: TGTGCCAGCACCCTGGACAGTAACTATGGCTACACCTTC
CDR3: CASTLDSNYGYTF

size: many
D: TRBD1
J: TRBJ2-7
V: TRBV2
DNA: TGTGCCAGCAGTGAGACGGACAGGGGAGGCTACGAGCAGTACTTC
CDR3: CASSETDRGGYEQYF

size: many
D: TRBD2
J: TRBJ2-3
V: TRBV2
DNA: TGTGCCAGCAGTGAACAGGGACTAGCGGGACCTACAGATACGCAGTATTTT
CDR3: CASSEQGLAGPTDTQYF

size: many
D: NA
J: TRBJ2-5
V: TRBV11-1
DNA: TGTGCCAGCAGCCCGGAAGGGAATAAGGAGACCCAGTACTTC
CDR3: CASSPEGNKETQYF

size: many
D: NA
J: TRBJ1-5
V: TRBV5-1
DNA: TGCGCCAGCAGCCCCGCTGGGGGGCTTTATCAGCCCCAGCATTTT
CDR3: CASSPAGGLYQPQHF

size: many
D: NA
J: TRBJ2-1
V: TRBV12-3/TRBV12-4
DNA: TGTGCCAGCAGTTTAGAGGTAGGGCTCGGGGAGCAGTTCTTC
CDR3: CASSLEVGLGEQFF

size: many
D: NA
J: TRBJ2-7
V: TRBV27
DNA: TGTGCCAGCAGAAAAGCCCCAGGCTACTACGAGCAGTACTTC
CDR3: CASRKAPGYYEQYF

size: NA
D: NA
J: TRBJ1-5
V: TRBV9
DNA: TGTGCCAGCAGTGAATTGGGGATCTTCAATCAGCCCCAGCATTTT
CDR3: CASSELGIFNQPQHF

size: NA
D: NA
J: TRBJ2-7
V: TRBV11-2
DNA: TGTGCCAGCAGCATACCGGGCGGGGTTCACTACGAGCAGTACTTC
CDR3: CASSIPGGVHYEQYF

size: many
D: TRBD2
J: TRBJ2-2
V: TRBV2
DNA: TGTGCCAGCAGGGGGACTAGCGTTGGCGGGGAGCTGTTTTTT
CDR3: CASRGTSVGGELFF

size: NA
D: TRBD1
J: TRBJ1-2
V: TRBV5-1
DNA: TGCGCCAGCAGCCACAGACCGGGACAGGGTAGCGGCTACACCTTC
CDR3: CASSHRPGQGSGYTF

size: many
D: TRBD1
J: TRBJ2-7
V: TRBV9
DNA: TGTGCCAGCAGCCCCAGACAGGGGGCCTACGAGCAGTACTTC
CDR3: CASSPRQGAYEQYF

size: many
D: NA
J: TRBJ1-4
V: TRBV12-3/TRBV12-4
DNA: TGTGCCAGCACCCCGTTCGGGGCCGAAAAACTGTTTTTT
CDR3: CASTPFGAEKLFF

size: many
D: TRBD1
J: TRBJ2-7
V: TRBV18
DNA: TGTGCCAGCTCACCATTCGGGGACAGGGGAGACGAGCAGTACTTC
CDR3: CASSPFGDRGDEQYF

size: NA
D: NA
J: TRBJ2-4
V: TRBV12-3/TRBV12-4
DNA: TGTGCCAGCAGTTTTTCCCTAGCCAAAAACATTCAGTACTTC
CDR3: CASSFSLAKNIQYF

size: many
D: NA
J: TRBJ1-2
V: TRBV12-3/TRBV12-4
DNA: TGTGCCAGCAGTTTAATCGGGGTCGGCTACACCTTC
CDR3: CASSLIGVGYTF

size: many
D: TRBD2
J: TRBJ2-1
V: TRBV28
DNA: TGTGCCAGCAGTTCCGGGGAGGGAAGCTACAATGAGCAGTTCTTC
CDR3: CASSSGEGSYNEQFF

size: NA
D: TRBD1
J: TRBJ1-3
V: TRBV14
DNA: TGTGCCAGCAGCCATCTAGGACAGGCGTACTCTGGAAACACCATATATTTT
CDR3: CASSHLGQAYSGNTIYF

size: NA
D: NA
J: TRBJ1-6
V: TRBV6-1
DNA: TGTGCCAGCAGTGAAGGGTTGTATAATTCACCCCTCCACTTT
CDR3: CASSEGLYNSPLHF

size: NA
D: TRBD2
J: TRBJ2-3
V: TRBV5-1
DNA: TGCGCCAGCAGCTACTCTGGAAGCGGGAGAGATACGCAGTATTTT
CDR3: CASSYSGSGRDTQYF